This is a list of T cell receptor beta chains from one sample in a study of early T cells in non-severe SARS-CoV-2 infection. One entry per CDR3 protein results from TCRdb running MiXCR on the 5' RACE reads. The sample records tens of thousands of distinct CDR3 sequences, less than 20% being singletons. The specimen was whole blood, collected at baseline. The receptors stem from an adult who was a healthcare worker with PCR-confirmed SARS-CoV-2 infection or an uninfected control (not recorded which). Both conserved end residues are part of each CDR3. D genes are given only for firm matches. The size entry is marked missing in some rows and otherwise reads once, few, many or a size class.

CDR3aa | CDR3nt | v_gene | d_gene | abundance | j_gene
CASSPDRGLQETQYF | TGTGCCAGCAGCCCAGACAGGGGACTCCAAGAGACCCAGTACTTC | TRBV5-6 | TRBD1 | few | TRBJ2-5
CASSSGQVGELFF | TGTGCCAGCAGTTCCGGACAGGTCGGGGAGCTGTTTTTT | TRBV5-4 | TRBD1 | many | TRBJ2-2
CASTQRSGNTIYF | TGTGCCAGCACCCAGCGCTCTGGAAACACCATATATTTT | TRBV12-3/TRBV12-4 | . | . | TRBJ1-3
CASSFAGKGSGNTIYF | TGTGCCAGCAGTTTTGCAGGGAAAGGGTCTGGAAACACCATATATTTT | TRBV12-3/TRBV12-4 | . | few | TRBJ1-3
CASSLLGLGMNTEAFF | TGTGCCAGCAGCCTACTAGGCTTAGGGATGAACACTGAAGCTTTCTTT | TRBV7-2 | . | . | TRBJ1-1
CASRLAPLSGRYTDTQYF | TGTGCAAGTCGCTTAGCCCCTCTTAGCGGGAGGTACACAGATACGCAGTATTTT | TRBV12-2 | . | few | TRBJ2-3
CASTTENLREQYF | TGTGCCAGCACCACGGAAAACTTAAGGGAGCAGTACTTC | TRBV11-2 | . | . | TRBJ2-7
CASSFSRFNQPQHF | TGTGCCAGCAGTTTCAGCCGATTCAATCAGCCCCAGCATTTT | TRBV28 | . | . | TRBJ1-5
CASSQSSYNEQFF | TGTGCCAGCTCCCAAAGCTCCTACAATGAGCAGTTCTTC | TRBV18 | . | few | TRBJ2-1
CATPRADIFYEQYF | TGTGCCACCCCCCGAGCGGACATCTTCTACGAGCAGTACTTC | TRBV6-5 | . | . | TRBJ2-7
CASTTDRVNSPLHF | TGTGCCAGCACCACGGACAGGGTAAATTCACCCCTCCACTTT | TRBV6-5 | TRBD1 | many | TRBJ1-6
CASSSARYEQYF | TGTGCCAGCAGCTCCGCTCGGTACGAGCAGTACTTC | TRBV7-6 | . | . | TRBJ2-7
CASSGTRTALREKLFF | TGTGCCAGCAGCGGTACACGGACCGCCTTAAGAGAAAAACTGTTTTTT | TRBV5-6 | . | many | TRBJ1-4
CASSLAGTKDTQYF | TGTGCCAGCAGTTTAGCAGGCACCAAAGATACGCAGTATTTT | TRBV12-3/TRBV12-4 | . | . | TRBJ2-3
CASSIIRDYNEQFF | TGTGCCAGCAGTATTATCCGGGATTATAATGAGCAGTTCTTC | TRBV11-2 | . | . | TRBJ2-1
CASSVGGALNTEAFF | TGTGCCAGCAGCGTAGGGGGGGCTCTAAACACTGAAGCTTTCTTT | TRBV9 | . | many | TRBJ1-1
CASSVSQGRNTEAFF | TGTGCCAGCAGTGTCTCACAGGGGAGAAACACTGAAGCTTTCTTT | TRBV27 | TRBD1 | few | TRBJ1-1
CASSPRDRETDTQYF | TGTGCCAGCAGCCCCCGGGACAGGGAGACAGATACGCAGTATTTT | TRBV13 | TRBD1 | few | TRBJ2-3
CASSYWQPTDTQYF | TGTGCCAGCAGTTACTGGCAGCCCACAGATACGCAGTATTTT | TRBV6-2/TRBV6-3 | . | . | TRBJ2-3
CASSFFGRAETQYF | TGTGCCAGCAGCTTTTTCGGGAGAGCCGAGACCCAGTACTTC | TRBV7-2 | . | many | TRBJ2-5
CASSPGGQGAEQYF | TGTGCCAGCTCACCCGGGGGACAGGGGGCCGAGCAGTACTTC | TRBV18 | TRBD1 | . | TRBJ2-7